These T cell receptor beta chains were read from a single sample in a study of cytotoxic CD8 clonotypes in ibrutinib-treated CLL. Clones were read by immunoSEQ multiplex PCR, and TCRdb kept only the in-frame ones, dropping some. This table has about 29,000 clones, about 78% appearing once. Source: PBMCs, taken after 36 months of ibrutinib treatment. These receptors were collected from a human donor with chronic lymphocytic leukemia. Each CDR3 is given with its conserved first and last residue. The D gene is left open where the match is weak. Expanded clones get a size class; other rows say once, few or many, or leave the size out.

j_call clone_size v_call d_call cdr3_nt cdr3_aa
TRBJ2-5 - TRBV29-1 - TGCAGCGTTGGAGCAGGCTACCAAGAGACCCAGTACTTC CSVGAGYQETQYF
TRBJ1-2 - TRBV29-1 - TGCAGCGCACGGTCAGGGGACGCGGGCTACACCTTC CSARSGDAGYTF
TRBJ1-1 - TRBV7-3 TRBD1 TGTGCCAGCAGCTCGGACAGGTGGAACACTGAAGCTTTCTTT CASSSDRWNTEAFF
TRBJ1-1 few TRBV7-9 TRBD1 TGTGCCAGCAGCCCCAGGGGCAGGGGGCGGGCTGAAGCTTTCTTT CASSPRGRGRAEAFF
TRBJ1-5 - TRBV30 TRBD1 TGTGCCTGGAGTGGGGGGGGCAGGGGGAGCAATCAGCCCCAGCATTTT CAWSGGGRGSNQPQHF
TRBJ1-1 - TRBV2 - TGTGCCAGCACCGAAGGAGGCATTTATATCACTGAAGCTTTCTTT CASTEGGIYITEAFF
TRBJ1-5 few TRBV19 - TGTGCCAGTAGGCCAGTTAGGGGGGAACAGCCCCAGCATTTT CASRPVRGEQPQHF
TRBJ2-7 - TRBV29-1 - TGCAGCGTTGAGGATAGCTACGAGCAGTACTTC CSVEDSYEQYF
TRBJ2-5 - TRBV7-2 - TGTGCCAGCAGCTTTTTTTCAGACCAAGAGACCCAGTACTTC CASSFFSDQETQYF
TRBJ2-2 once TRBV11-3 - TGTGCCAGCAGCTTACAAGGCACCGGGGAGCTGTTTTTT CASSLQGTGELFF
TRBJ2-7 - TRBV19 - TGTGCCAGTAGTATAGCCGTCTCCTACGAGCAGTACTTC CASSIAVSYEQYF
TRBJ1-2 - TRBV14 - TGTGCCAGCAGCCAAGATGGGCCCCCGGTCACCTTC CASSQDGPPVTF
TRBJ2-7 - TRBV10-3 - TGTGCCATCACCGTGGGCCCTGACACCTCCTACGAGCAGTACTTC CAITVGPDTSYEQYF
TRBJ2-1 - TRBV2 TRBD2 TGTGCCAGCAGTCAAAGCGGGGGGGCCCATGAGCAGTTCTTC CASSQSGGAHEQFF
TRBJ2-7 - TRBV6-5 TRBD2 TGTGCCAGCAGGGCCGGGACTAGCGGTGTGGAGCAGTACTTC CASRAGTSGVEQYF
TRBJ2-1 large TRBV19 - TGTGCCAGTAGTTTCGGGTACAATGAGCAGTTCTTC CASSFGYNEQFF
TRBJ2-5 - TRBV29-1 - TGCAGCGTTGAACGGCAGGGACAAGAGACCCAGTACTTC CSVERQGQETQYF
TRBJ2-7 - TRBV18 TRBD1 TGTGCCAGCTCACCACCTCCGGGACAGGGGATCGGGCAGTACTTC CASSPPPGQGIGQYF
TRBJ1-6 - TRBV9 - TGTGCCAGCACCCCTGGGGCAGACTATAATTCACCCCTCCACTTT CASTPGADYNSPLHF
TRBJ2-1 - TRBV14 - TGTGCCAGCAGCCAAGCCAGCGGATCCTACAATGAGCAGTTCTTC CASSQASGSYNEQFF
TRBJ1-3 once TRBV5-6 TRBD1 TGTGCCAGCAGCTCAGGGGGCCTAGGAAACACCATATATTTT CASSSGGLGNTIYF
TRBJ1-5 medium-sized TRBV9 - TGTGCCAGCAGCGAGGGCGGACTCCCATATCAGCCCCAGCATTTT CASSEGGLPYQPQHF
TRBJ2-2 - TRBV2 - TGTGCCAGCAGTGAAATGAGGACTCACACCGGGGAGCTGTTTTTT CASSEMRTHTGELFF
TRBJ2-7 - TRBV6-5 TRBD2 TGTGCCAGCAGTTACGGGAGCGGGGGGGCCTACGAGCAGTACTTC CASSYGSGGAYEQYF
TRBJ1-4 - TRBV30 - TGTGCCTGGAGGGGTTTGGGGGCGAAGAATGAAAAACTGTTTTTT CAWRGLGAKNEKLFF
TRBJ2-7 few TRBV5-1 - TGCGCCAGCAGCTTGGAGGGGGGCGTCCGCTCCTACGAGCAGTACTTC CASSLEGGVRSYEQYF
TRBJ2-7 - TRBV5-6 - TGTGCCAGCAGCTTTTACAGGGTCGAGCAGTACTTC CASSFYRVEQYF
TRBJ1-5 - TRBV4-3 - TGCGCCAGCAGCCAAGATTCTGTGAGCATACAGCCCCAGCATTTT CASSQDSVSIQPQHF
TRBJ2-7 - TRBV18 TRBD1 TGTGCCAGCTCACCGACCGCCGGGACAGCCGGCGAGCAGTACTTC CASSPTAGTAGEQYF
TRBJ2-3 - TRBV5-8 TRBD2 TGTGCCAGCAGCCCCGGGACTAGCCGCAACACAGATACGCAGTATTTT CASSPGTSRNTDTQYF
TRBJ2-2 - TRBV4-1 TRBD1 TGCGCCAGCAGCCAAGATCTGACAGGGGGCTTAGAGCTGTTTTTT CASSQDLTGGLELFF
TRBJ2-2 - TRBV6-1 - TGTGCCAGCAGGGGGTACACCGGGGAGCTGTTTTTT CASRGYTGELFF
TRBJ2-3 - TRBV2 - TGTGCCAGCAGTGAGTCGGAGGTGGCGCAGTATTTT CASSESEVAQYF
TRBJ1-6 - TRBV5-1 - TGCGCCAGCAGAAACGAAAATTCACCCCTCCACTTT CASRNENSPLHF
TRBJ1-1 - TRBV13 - TGTGCCAGCAGCTTAACGGTAAACACTGAAGCTTTCTTT CASSLTVNTEAFF
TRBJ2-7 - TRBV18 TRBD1 TGTGCCAGCTCACCCCAGACAGGGTTCTACGAGCAGTACTTC CASSPQTGFYEQYF
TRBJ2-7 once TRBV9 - TGTGCCAGCAGCGTCGCGCCCTCCTACGAGCAGTACTTC CASSVAPSYEQYF
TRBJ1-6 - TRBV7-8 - TGTGCCAGCAGCTTCCGTGCCCTCTCACCCCTCCACTTT CASSFRALSPLHF
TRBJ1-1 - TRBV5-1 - TGCGCCAGCAGCCCGGACAGCCGAGGAGCTGAAGCTTTCTTT CASSPDSRGAEAFF
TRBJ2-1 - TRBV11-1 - TGTGCCAGCAGCCCACAGGACTCCAGGGATGAGCAGTTCTTC CASSPQDSRDEQFF
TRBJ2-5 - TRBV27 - TGTGCCAGCAGTCACGGGACGGTGGGGACCCAGTACTTC CASSHGTVGTQYF
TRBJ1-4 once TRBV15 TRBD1 TGTGCCACCAGCAGAGGGACAGGGGCTAATGAAAAACTGTTTTTT CATSRGTGANEKLFF
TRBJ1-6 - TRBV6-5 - TGTGCCAGCAGTTACTGGCCCGCGGACAGTAATTCACCCCTCCACTTT CASSYWPADSNSPLHF
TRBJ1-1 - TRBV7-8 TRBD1 TGTGCCAGCAGGATAGGGGGCGGAAACACTGAAGCTTTCTTT CASRIGGGNTEAFF
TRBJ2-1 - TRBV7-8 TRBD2 TGTGCCAGCAGCTGGGGGGGAGAAGACAATGAGCAGTTCTTC CASSWGGEDNEQFF
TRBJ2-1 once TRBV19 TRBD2 TGTGCCAGTAGTACCAAGACTAGCGGATACAATGAGCAGTTCTTC CASSTKTSGYNEQFF
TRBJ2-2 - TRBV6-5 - TGTGCCAGCAGACCCGGGTCAGTTAACACCGGGGAGCTGTTTTTT CASRPGSVNTGELFF
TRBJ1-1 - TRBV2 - TGTGCCAGCAATGTGGACAGCATGAACACTGAAGCTTTCTTT CASNVDSMNTEAFF
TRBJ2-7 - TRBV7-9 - TGTGCCAGCAGCTTGGACGAGGGGCAGTACTTC CASSLDEGQYF